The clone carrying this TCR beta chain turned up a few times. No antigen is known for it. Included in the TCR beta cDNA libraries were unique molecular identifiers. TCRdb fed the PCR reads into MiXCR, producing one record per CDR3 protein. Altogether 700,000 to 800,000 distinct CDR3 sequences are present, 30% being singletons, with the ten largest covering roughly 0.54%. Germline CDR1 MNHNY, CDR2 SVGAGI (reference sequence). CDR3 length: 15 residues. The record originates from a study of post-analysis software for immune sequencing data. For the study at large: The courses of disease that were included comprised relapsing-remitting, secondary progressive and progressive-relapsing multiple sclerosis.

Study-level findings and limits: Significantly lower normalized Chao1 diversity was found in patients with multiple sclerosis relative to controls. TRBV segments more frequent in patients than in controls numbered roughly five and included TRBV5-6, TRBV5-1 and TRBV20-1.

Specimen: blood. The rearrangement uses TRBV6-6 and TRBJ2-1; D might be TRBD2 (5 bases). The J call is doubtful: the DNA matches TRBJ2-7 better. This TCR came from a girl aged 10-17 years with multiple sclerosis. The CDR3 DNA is TGTGCCAGCCTTGCGATGGGGAGCTCCTACAATGAGCAGTACTTC. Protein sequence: CASLAMGSSYNEQYF.